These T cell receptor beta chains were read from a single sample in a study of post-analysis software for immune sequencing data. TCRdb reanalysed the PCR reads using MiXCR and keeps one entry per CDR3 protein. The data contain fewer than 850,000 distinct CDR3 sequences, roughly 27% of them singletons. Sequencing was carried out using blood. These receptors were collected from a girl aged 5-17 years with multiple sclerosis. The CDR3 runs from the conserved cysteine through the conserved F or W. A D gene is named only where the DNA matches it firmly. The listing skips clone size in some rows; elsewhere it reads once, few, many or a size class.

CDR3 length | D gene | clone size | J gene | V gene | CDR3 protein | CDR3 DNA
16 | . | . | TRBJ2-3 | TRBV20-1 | CSAREGGASRTDTQYF | TGCAGTGCTAGAGAGGGTGGAGCAAGTCGCACAGATACGCAGTATTTT
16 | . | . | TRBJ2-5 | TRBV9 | CASSVEGEYPWETQYF | TGTGCCAGCAGCGTAGAGGGCGAGTACCCCTGGGAGACCCAGTACTTC
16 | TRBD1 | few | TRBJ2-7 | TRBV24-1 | CATSDARQGLAYEQYF | TGTGCCACCAGTGATGCCCGACAGGGGCTTGCCTACGAGCAGTACTTC
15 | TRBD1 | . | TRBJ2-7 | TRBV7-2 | CASSLFKGQGYEQYF | TGTGCCAGCAGCTTATTCAAAGGACAGGGTTACGAGCAGTACTTC
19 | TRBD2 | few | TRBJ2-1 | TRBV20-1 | CSARSGTSGGRSSYNEQFF | TGCAGTGCTAGATCCGGGACTAGCGGGGGCCGGAGCTCCTACAATGAGCAGTTCTTC
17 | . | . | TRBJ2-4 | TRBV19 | CASTDRRSRLAKNIQYF | TGTGCCAGTACCGACCGACGAAGCAGACTAGCCAAAAACATTCAGTACTTC
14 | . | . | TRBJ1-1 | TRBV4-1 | CASSQAATDTEAFF | TGCGCCAGCAGCCAAGCGGCCACGGACACTGAAGCTTTCTTT
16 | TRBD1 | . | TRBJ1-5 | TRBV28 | CASSFHRGGGNQPQHF | TGTGCCAGCAGTTTTCACAGGGGAGGGGGGAATCAGCCCCAGCATTTT
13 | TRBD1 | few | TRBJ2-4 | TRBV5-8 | CASSPWQGDIQYF | TGTGCCAGCAGCCCGTGGCAGGGGGACATTCAGTACTTC
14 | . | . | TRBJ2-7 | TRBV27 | CASSQWDQGSEQYF | TGTGCCAGCAGTCAGTGGGACCAGGGTTCCGAGCAGTACTTC
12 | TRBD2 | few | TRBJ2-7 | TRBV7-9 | CASRAGASEQYF | TGTGCCAGCCGGGCGGGAGCCTCCGAGCAGTACTTC
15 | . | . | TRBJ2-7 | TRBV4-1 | CASSQEGRSSYEQYF | TGCGCCAGCAGCCAAGAGGGAAGGAGCTCCTACGAGCAGTACTTC
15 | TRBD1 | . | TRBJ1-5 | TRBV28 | CASSRDRHSNQPQHF | TGTGCCAGCAGCCGGGACAGACATAGCAATCAGCCCCAGCATTTT
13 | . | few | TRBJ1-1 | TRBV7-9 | CASSLAGAVGAFF | TGTGCCAGCAGCTTAGCGGGGGCAGTCGGAGCTTTCTTT
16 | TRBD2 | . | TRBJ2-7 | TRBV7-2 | CASSLGSGLRGHEQYF | TGTGCCAGCAGCTTAGGTAGCGGGTTAAGGGGCCACGAGCAGTACTTC
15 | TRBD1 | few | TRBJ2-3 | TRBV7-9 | CASSSPGGRSDTQYF | TGTGCCAGCAGCTCTCCAGGGGGAAGGTCAGATACGCAGTATTTT
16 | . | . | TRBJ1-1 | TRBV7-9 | CASSPVGGRLDTEAFF | TGTGCCAGCAGCCCCGTGGGGGGGCGCTTGGACACTGAAGCTTTCTTT
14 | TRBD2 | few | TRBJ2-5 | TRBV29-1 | CSVGLAGYQETQYF | TGCAGCGTTGGACTAGCGGGGTACCAAGAGACCCAGTACTTC
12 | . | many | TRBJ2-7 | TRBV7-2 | CASSLNRDEQYF | TGCGCCAGCAGCTTGAATCGTGACGAGCAGTACTTC
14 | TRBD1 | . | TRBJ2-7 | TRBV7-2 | CVSNSRDRRHEQYF | TGTGTCAGCAACTCCAGGGACAGGCGTCACGAGCAGTACTTC